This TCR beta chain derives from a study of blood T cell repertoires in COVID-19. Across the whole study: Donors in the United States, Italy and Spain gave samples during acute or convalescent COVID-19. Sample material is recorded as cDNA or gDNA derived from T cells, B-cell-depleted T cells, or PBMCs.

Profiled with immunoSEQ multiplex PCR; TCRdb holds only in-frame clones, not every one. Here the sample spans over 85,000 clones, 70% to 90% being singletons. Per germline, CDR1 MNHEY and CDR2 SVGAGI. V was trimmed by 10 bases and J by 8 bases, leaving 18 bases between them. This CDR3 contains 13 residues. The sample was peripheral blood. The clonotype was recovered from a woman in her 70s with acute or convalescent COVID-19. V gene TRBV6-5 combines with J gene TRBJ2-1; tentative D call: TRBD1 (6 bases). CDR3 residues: CATDQGRGDEQFF. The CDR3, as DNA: TGTGCCACCGATCAGGGGAGAGGGGATGAGCAGTTCTTC.